The rows below give T cell receptor beta chains drawn from one sample of a study of yellow fever vaccine responses in identical twins. From the RT-PCR reads, TCRdb called clonotypes with MiXCR, one entry per CDR3 protein. The sample carries under 20,000 distinct CDR3 sequences, around 67% recorded once. The input for sequencing was T cells from blood (PBMCs), unsorted or a sorted subset (not recorded which), taken before or after yellow fever vaccination (not recorded which). Every receptor here comes from a woman younger than 35 who received the yellow fever vaccine. Each CDR3 is given with its conserved first and last residue. The order of the fields is V gene, clone size, D gene, J gene, CDR3 DNA, CDR3 protein. The D gene is left open where the match is weak. The listing skips clone size in some rows; elsewhere it reads once, few, many or a size class.

v_gene: TRBV2; abundance: -; d_gene: -; j_gene: TRBJ1-6; CDR3nt: TGTGCCACCGGGTCCGGGTTTATCAATTCACCCCTCCACTTT; CDR3aa: CATGSGFINSPLHF
v_gene: TRBV18; abundance: -; d_gene: TRBD1; j_gene: TRBJ2-7; CDR3nt: TGTGCCAGCTCACCAACCCAGGGGGCCCACGAGCAGTACTTC; CDR3aa: CASSPTQGAHEQYF
v_gene: TRBV11-3; abundance: -; d_gene: -; j_gene: TRBJ2-7; CDR3nt: TGTGCCAGCAGCTTAAACAGAATCTCCTACGAGCAGTACTTC; CDR3aa: CASSLNRISYEQYF
v_gene: TRBV29-1; abundance: -; d_gene: -; j_gene: TRBJ1-1; CDR3nt: TGCAGCGCCGGACAGCTTGAAGCTTTCTTT; CDR3aa: CSAGQLEAFF
v_gene: TRBV9; abundance: once; d_gene: TRBD2; j_gene: TRBJ2-5; CDR3nt: TGTGCCAGCAGCGTAGGACTAGCGGGAAGTTTAGAGACCCAGTACTTC; CDR3aa: CASSVGLAGSLETQYF
v_gene: TRBV5-1; abundance: -; d_gene: -; j_gene: TRBJ1-1; CDR3nt: TGCGCCAGCAGCGCGCTTGGGGTGAACACTGAAGCTTTCTTT; CDR3aa: CASSALGVNTEAFF
v_gene: TRBV7-9; abundance: -; d_gene: -; j_gene: TRBJ2-4; CDR3nt: TGTGCCAGCAGCTTACAGCAAAACATTCAGTACTTC; CDR3aa: CASSLQQNIQYF
v_gene: TRBV11-1; abundance: -; d_gene: TRBD1; j_gene: TRBJ1-2; CDR3nt: TGTGCCAGCAGCCCACTGGGACAGGGGTCCACATATGGCTACACCTTC; CDR3aa: CASSPLGQGSTYGYTF
v_gene: TRBV12-3/TRBV12-4; abundance: -; d_gene: -; j_gene: TRBJ2-1; CDR3nt: TGTGCCAGCAGTTTGGGGGTCGTATATGAGCAGTTCTTC; CDR3aa: CASSLGVVYEQFF
v_gene: TRBV7-3; abundance: few; d_gene: TRBD1; j_gene: TRBJ2-1; CDR3nt: TGTGCCAGCAGCCCGGACAGGGGCAGTGGCTATGAGCAGTTCTTC; CDR3aa: CASSPDRGSGYEQFF
v_gene: TRBV11-3; abundance: few; d_gene: -; j_gene: TRBJ2-5; CDR3nt: TGTGCCAGCAGCTTCGAGTCGTCTAGTGTTCGGGAGACCCAGTACTTC; CDR3aa: CASSFESSSVRETQYF
v_gene: TRBV5-1; abundance: -; d_gene: -; j_gene: TRBJ2-1; CDR3nt: TGCGCCAGCAGCTTGTCGGTGGACAAGACCTACAATGAGCAGTTCTTC; CDR3aa: CASSLSVDKTYNEQFF
v_gene: TRBV12-3/TRBV12-4; abundance: -; d_gene: TRBD1; j_gene: TRBJ1-6; CDR3nt: TGTGCCAGCAGTTTTCTCCTGGGGACAGGGTTTTCACCCCTCCACTTT; CDR3aa: CASSFLLGTGFSPLHF
v_gene: TRBV7-6; abundance: -; d_gene: -; j_gene: TRBJ1-6; CDR3nt: TGTGCCAGCAGCTTAAAGAGAGGCTCACCCCTCCACTTT; CDR3aa: CASSLKRGSPLHF
v_gene: TRBV20-1; abundance: -; d_gene: -; j_gene: TRBJ1-4; CDR3nt: TGCAGTGCTAGGGGGCCGAGAAGAGAAAAACTGTTTTTT; CDR3aa: CSARGPRREKLFF
v_gene: TRBV11-1; abundance: -; d_gene: -; j_gene: TRBJ2-1; CDR3nt: TGTGCCAGCAGCTTAAGGGACAACATCAATGAGCAGTTCTTC; CDR3aa: CASSLRDNINEQFF
v_gene: TRBV28; abundance: once; d_gene: -; j_gene: TRBJ2-3; CDR3nt: TGTGCCAGCATCACCCCCCAGGGCACAGATACGCAGTATTTT; CDR3aa: CASITPQGTDTQYF
v_gene: TRBV7-1; abundance: -; d_gene: -; j_gene: TRBJ2-3; CDR3nt: TGTGCCAGCAGCCTCTCACGCACAGATACGCAGTATTTT; CDR3aa: CASSLSRTDTQYF
v_gene: TRBV7-3; abundance: few; d_gene: -; j_gene: TRBJ2-3; CDR3nt: TGTGCCAGCAGCTGGACTAGCACAGATACGCAGTATTTT; CDR3aa: CASSWTSTDTQYF
v_gene: TRBV20-1; abundance: few; d_gene: -; j_gene: TRBJ2-7; CDR3nt: TGCAGTGCTAGGGAGCCAGGAGGGAAGGAGCAGTACTTC; CDR3aa: CSAREPGGKEQYF
v_gene: TRBV5-1; abundance: -; d_gene: TRBD2; j_gene: TRBJ2-1; CDR3nt: TGCGCCAGCAGCTTGACGGGAGGCCCGGGTGAGAATGAGCAGTTCTTC; CDR3aa: CASSLTGGPGENEQFF
v_gene: TRBV2; abundance: -; d_gene: -; j_gene: TRBJ2-1; CDR3nt: TGTGCCAGCAGTGTAGAAAATGAGCAGTTCTTC; CDR3aa: CASSVENEQFF
v_gene: TRBV29-1; abundance: -; d_gene: -; j_gene: TRBJ2-7; CDR3nt: TGCAGCGTCTTTGAGAACTACGAGCAGTACTTC; CDR3aa: CSVFENYEQYF
v_gene: TRBV7-6; abundance: few; d_gene: TRBD2; j_gene: TRBJ2-1; CDR3nt: TGTGCCAGCAGCTTAGCCCTCGGACTAGCCCGGTACAATGAGCAGTTCTTC; CDR3aa: CASSLALGLARYNEQFF
v_gene: TRBV18; abundance: -; d_gene: -; j_gene: TRBJ2-1; CDR3nt: TGTGCCAGCTCAGTTCGAAGAACCAGGGAACACAATGAGCAGTTCTTC; CDR3aa: CASSVRRTREHNEQFF
v_gene: TRBV5-5; abundance: once; d_gene: -; j_gene: TRBJ1-5; CDR3nt: TGTGCCAGCAGTCGCCAGGGGAGGGACAATCAGCCCCAGCATTTT; CDR3aa: CASSRQGRDNQPQHF
v_gene: TRBV14; abundance: -; d_gene: -; j_gene: TRBJ1-4; CDR3nt: TGTGCCAGCAGCCAAGTTCAGGGCCGCGGAAAACTGTTTTTT; CDR3aa: CASSQVQGRGKLFF
v_gene: TRBV5-1; abundance: -; d_gene: -; j_gene: TRBJ2-5; CDR3nt: TGCGCCATCAGGGTGGACACCCAAGAGACCCAGTACTTC; CDR3aa: CAIRVDTQETQYF
v_gene: TRBV4-1; abundance: -; d_gene: -; j_gene: TRBJ1-5; CDR3nt: TGCGCCAGCAGCCAAGACGGGCAGGGCAATCAGCCCCAGCATTTT; CDR3aa: CASSQDGQGNQPQHF
v_gene: TRBV11-3; abundance: -; d_gene: -; j_gene: TRBJ2-1; CDR3nt: TGTGCCAGCAGCCTGGGGACCCAAAATGAGCAGTTCTTC; CDR3aa: CASSLGTQNEQFF
v_gene: TRBV11-3; abundance: few; d_gene: TRBD2; j_gene: TRBJ2-1; CDR3nt: TGTGCCAGCAGCGCCCGACTAGCGGGAGTAGCAAATGAGCAGTTCTTC; CDR3aa: CASSARLAGVANEQFF
v_gene: TRBV29-1; abundance: -; d_gene: -; j_gene: TRBJ1-1; CDR3nt: TGCAGCGTTTTCGACCAACAACAGGGTGGGAACACTGAAGCTTTCTTT; CDR3aa: CSVFDQQQGGNTEAFF
v_gene: TRBV12-3/TRBV12-4; abundance: -; d_gene: -; j_gene: TRBJ2-3; CDR3nt: TGTGCCAGCAGTACCCTAGGGGGGAAAGATACGCAGTATTTT; CDR3aa: CASSTLGGKDTQYF
v_gene: TRBV11-1; abundance: -; d_gene: -; j_gene: TRBJ2-1; CDR3nt: TGTGCCAGCAGCTTAGGTTTTGGCCGGACCGCCGCCAATGAGCAGTTCTTC; CDR3aa: CASSLGFGRTAANEQFF
v_gene: TRBV10-3; abundance: -; d_gene: -; j_gene: TRBJ1-5; CDR3nt: TGTGCCATCAGTGAGGGGGGTCAGCCCCAGCATTTT; CDR3aa: CAISEGGQPQHF
v_gene: TRBV5-6; abundance: -; d_gene: -; j_gene: TRBJ2-7; CDR3nt: TGTGCCAGCAGCAACAGGAGCTCCTACGAGCAGTGCTTC; CDR3aa: CASSNRSSYEQCF
v_gene: TRBV11-1; abundance: -; d_gene: TRBD2; j_gene: TRBJ2-5; CDR3nt: TGTGCCAGCAGCCCCTCTCAACTAGCGGGGGATGAGACCCAGTACTTC; CDR3aa: CASSPSQLAGDETQYF
v_gene: TRBV20-1; abundance: -; d_gene: -; j_gene: TRBJ1-1; CDR3nt: TGCAGTGCTAGAGATTCGTCAGGGGCATTGGGCACTGAAGCTTTCTTT; CDR3aa: CSARDSSGALGTEAFF
v_gene: TRBV20-1; abundance: few; d_gene: -; j_gene: TRBJ2-1; CDR3nt: TGCAGTGGAACCCGTCCCGGCTCCTATCATGAGCAGTTCTTC; CDR3aa: CSGTRPGSYHEQFF
v_gene: TRBV7-8; abundance: -; d_gene: -; j_gene: TRBJ1-1; CDR3nt: TGTGCCAGCAGTCAGGCGGGTGAAGCTTTCTTT; CDR3aa: CASSQAGEAFF
v_gene: TRBV18; abundance: -; d_gene: TRBD1; j_gene: TRBJ1-1; CDR3nt: TGTGCCAGCTCACCCGGGACAGGGGGCTGGAACACTGAAGCTTTCTTT; CDR3aa: CASSPGTGGWNTEAFF
v_gene: TRBV29-1; abundance: -; d_gene: TRBD2; j_gene: TRBJ2-7; CDR3nt: TGCAGCGCCAAGCCTAGCGGGAACTCCTACGAGCAGTACTTC; CDR3aa: CSAKPSGNSYEQYF
v_gene: TRBV13; abundance: -; d_gene: TRBD2; j_gene: TRBJ2-5; CDR3nt: TGTGCCAGCAGCGCACCCGGGGGGGTCCAAGAGACCCAGTACTTC; CDR3aa: CASSAPGGVQETQYF
v_gene: TRBV5-1; abundance: -; d_gene: TRBD2; j_gene: TRBJ2-5; CDR3nt: TGCGCCAGCAGCTTGAGTAGCGGGGGTCTCCGGGGAGGCGAGACCCAGTACTTC; CDR3aa: CASSLSSGGLRGGETQYF
v_gene: TRBV6-1; abundance: -; d_gene: -; j_gene: TRBJ1-3; CDR3nt: TGTGCCAGCAGCCCCACCTCTGGAAACACCATATATTTT; CDR3aa: CASSPTSGNTIYF
v_gene: TRBV18; abundance: -; d_gene: -; j_gene: TRBJ1-5; CDR3nt: TGTGCCAGCTCACTGGGGCGTGTCGAAAGTAGGCAGCCCCAGCATTTT; CDR3aa: CASSLGRVESRQPQHF
v_gene: TRBV11-3; abundance: -; d_gene: -; j_gene: TRBJ1-3; CDR3nt: TGTGCCAGCAGCTTAGAAGGTGCAGGGACCTCTGGAAACACCATATATTTT; CDR3aa: CASSLEGAGTSGNTIYF
v_gene: TRBV20-1; abundance: -; d_gene: -; j_gene: TRBJ2-2; CDR3nt: TGCAGTGCTAAGGGGCCCCGGGACACCGGGGAGCTGTTTTTT; CDR3aa: CSAKGPRDTGELFF